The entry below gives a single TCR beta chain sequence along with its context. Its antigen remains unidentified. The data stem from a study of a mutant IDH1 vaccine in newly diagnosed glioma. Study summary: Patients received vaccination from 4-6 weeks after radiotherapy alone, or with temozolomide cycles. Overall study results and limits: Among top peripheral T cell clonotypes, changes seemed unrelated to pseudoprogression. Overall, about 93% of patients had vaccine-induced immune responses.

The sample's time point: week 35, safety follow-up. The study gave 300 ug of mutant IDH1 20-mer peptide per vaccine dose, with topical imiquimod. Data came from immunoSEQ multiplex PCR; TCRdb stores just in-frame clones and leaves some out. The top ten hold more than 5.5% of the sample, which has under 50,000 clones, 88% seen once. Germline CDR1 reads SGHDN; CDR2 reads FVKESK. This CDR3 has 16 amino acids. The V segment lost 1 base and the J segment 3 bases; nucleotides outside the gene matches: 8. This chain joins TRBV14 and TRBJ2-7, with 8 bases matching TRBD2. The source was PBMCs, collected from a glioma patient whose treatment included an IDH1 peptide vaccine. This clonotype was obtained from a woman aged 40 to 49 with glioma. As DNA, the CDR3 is TGTGCCAGCAGCCAAGTCTCGGGGGGGCCGGACTACGAGCAGTACTTC. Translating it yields CASSQVSGGPDYEQYF.